This record concerns one T cell receptor beta chain sequence. Its antigen is not known. TCRdb re-derived calls from the 5' RACE reads in MiXCR, one entry per CDR3 protein. The data contain 80,000 to 100,000 distinct CDR3 sequences, about 6% of them singletons. The sample belongs to a study of T cells after yellow fever vaccination. Overall study context: Preparation of fractions with low cell numbers was performed using SMART-Seq v4 Ultra Low Input.

Overall study results and limits: A minor fraction of clonotypes spanned both CD4 and CD8 compartments. FACS-sorted repertoires might harbor abundant contaminating clonotypes from the bulk population.

V gave up 1 base and J gave up 5 bases, with 9 bases separating them. The length of the CDR3 is 15 residues. Germline V gene lookup returns CDR1 SEHNR and CDR2 FQNEAQ (reference sequence). Specimen: CD8+ T cells sorted from PBMCs, collected 10 days after the yellow fever booster vaccination. The TCR comes from a man aged 18 to 30 who received the YFV17D yellow fever vaccine. The V and J genes are TRBV7-9 and TRBJ2-6; D is ambiguous. The CDR3 nucleotides are TGTGCCAGCAGCTTAGGTCTCCTCTGGGCCAACGTCCTGACTTTC. It specifies CASSLGLLWANVLTF.